A single sample is the source of the 30 T cell receptor beta chains below, sequenced in a study of Graves' ophthalmopathy and Graves' hyperthyroidism. TCR beta CDR3 amplification used RNA transcripts. HTBI-primed first-round RT-PCR preceded second-round multiplex PCR. TCRdb ran MiXCR on the multiplex PCR reads and lists one entry per CDR3 protein. The data hold 45,000 to 60,000 distinct CDR3 sequences, with approximately 50% observed a single time. The sequencing input was peripheral blood. These receptors were taken from an adult woman with Graves' ophthalmopathy.

The genes are TRBV11-2 and TRBJ2-7, with 8 bases lining up with TRBD2. Germline CDR1 is SGHAT and CDR2 is FQNNGV. V lost 3 bases to trimming and J lost 7 bases; unmatched junction nucleotides: 5. The CDR3 contains 13 residues. CDR3 region: CASSFIAGKEQYF. The CDR3 DNA reads as TGTGCCAGCAGCTTTATAGCGGGAAAAGAGCAGTACTTC.

The chain is built from TRBV9 and TRBJ2-7, with 10 bases that match TRBD2. CDR1 is SGDLS, CDR2 YYNGEE, per germline. V gave up 3 bases and J gave up 2 bases; unmatched junction bases: 5. The CDR3 spans 15 residues. The CDR3 sequence: CASSGPGLATYEQYF. CDR3 nucleotides: TGTGCCAGCAGCGGACCGGGACTAGCGACCTACGAGCAGTACTTC.

The rearrangement uses TRBV7-8 and TRBJ2-3; 9 nucleotides agree with TRBD2. Per germline, CDR1 SGHVS and CDR2 FQNEAQ. This CDR3 has 17 amino acids. Losses at the gene ends were 2 bases for V and 0 bases for J; bases not matched to a gene: 6. This CDR3 reads CASSLMASGESTDTQYF. Written as DNA, the CDR3 is TGTGCCAGCAGCTTAATGGCTAGCGGGGAGAGCACAGATACGCAGTATTTT.

The table lists this clonotype with many counts. The chain carries TRBV28 and TRBJ2-7, with TRBD2 matching 16 bases. V shed 2 bases and J 3 bases; nucleotides not matched to a gene: 4. Germline CDR1 MDHEN, CDR2 SYDVKM. The CDR3 contains 17 residues. This chain's CDR3 is CASSLPGTSGRGYEQYF. Written as DNA, the CDR3 is TGTGCCAGCAGTTTACCCGGGACTAGCGGGAGGGGCTACGAGCAGTACTTC.

This clonotype was seen a handful of times. The chain uses TRBV15 and TRBJ2-2, with D unclear. The ends were cut back, 0 bases at V and 4 bases at J, with 9 bases in the middle. The CDR3 contains 15 residues. Germline loops: CDR1 LNHNV, CDR2 YYDKDF (reference sequence). The CDR3 DNA is TGTGCCACCAGCAGAGATCTAGGGTCCACCGGGGAGCTGTTTTTT. Protein: CATSRDLGSTGELFF.

This clonotype occurred many times. The rearrangement uses TRBV7-9 and TRBJ2-7; D remains ambiguous. Germline V gene lookup returns CDR1 SEHNR and CDR2 FQNEAQ (reference sequence). Trimming cost V 5 bases and J 3 bases, with 11 bases left between them. The CDR3 totals 13 residues. CDR3 residues: CASSPEDGYEQYF. CDR3 nucleotides: TGTGCCAGCAGCCCCGAGGACGGCTACGAGCAGTACTTC.

This clonotype was seen ten or more times. The gene calls are TRBV6-4 and TRBJ2-3, with TRBD2 identical over 8 bases. Germline CDR1 and CDR2: MRHNA and SNTAGT. The ends lost 3 bases at V and 0 bases at J; junction bases unmatched: 2. The CDR3 contains 15 residues. CDR3 loop: CASSETSASTDTQYF. The CDR3 region has the DNA TGTGCCAGCAGTGAGACTAGCGCTAGCACAGATACGCAGTATTTT.

There are many counts of this clonotype. The rearrangement links TRBV6-5 to TRBJ2-2; TRBD2 matches at 11 bases. The ends lost 6 bases at V and 0 bases at J; junction bases unmatched: 6. The CDR3 is made up of 17 amino acids. In germline, CDR1 is MNHEY, CDR2 SVGAGI. The CDR3 loop reads CASRFQTSGTNTGELFF. CDR3 sequence (DNA): TGTGCCAGCAGGTTCCAGACTAGCGGGACGAACACCGGGGAGCTGTTTTTT.

The chain employs TRBV24-1 and TRBJ1-5; TRBD1 might be the D (6 bases). This CDR3 is built from 12 residues. Per the germline V gene, CDR1 is KGHDR and CDR2 is SFDVKD. The V gene lost 5 bases and the J gene lost 7 bases, with 8 bases spanning the gap. For the CDR3, the DNA is TGTGCCACCAGTGTAAGGGGGCAGCCCCAGCATTTT. Translated: CATSVRGQPQHF.

The table lists this clonotype with a count of one. The rearrangement uses TRBV10-2 and TRBJ2-7, with a possible D match to TRBD2 (7 bases). Germline CDR1 WSHSY, CDR2 SAAADI. The V gene lost 6 bases and the J gene lost 5 bases, with 20 bases spanning the gap. CDR3 length equals 15 residues. For the CDR3, the DNA is TGCGCCAGCAGAGCTTGGGGGGGCCCCAAGGACGAGCAGTACTTC. Protein: CASRAWGGPKDEQYF.

This chain uses TRBV10-3 with TRBJ2-7, with a possible D match to TRBD1 (6 bases). Trimming took 7 bases from V and 1 from J, leaving 14 bases between them. In germline, CDR1 is ENHRY, CDR2 SYGVKD. The CDR3 spans 14 residues. The CDR3 sequence is CAINLNRESYEQYF. The CDR3 region has the DNA TGTGCCATCAATTTAAACAGGGAATCCTACGAGCAGTACTTC.

To note about this clonotype: A much larger clone is a single base away; this may be a read error. V gene TRBV28 combines with J gene TRBJ2-7; no clear D gene. Trimming cost V 3 bases and J 2 bases, with 14 bases left between them. Germline V gene lookup returns CDR1 MDHEN and CDR2 SYDVKM. The CDR3 length is 15 residues. The CDR3 sequence is CASSLIQAAAYEQYF. CDR3 coding DNA: TGTGCCAGCAGTTTGATCCAAGCTGCCGCCTACGAGCAGTACTTC.

On this clonotype: One end of the junction varies from germline; a read error may be responsible. The rearrangement links TRBV20-1 to TRBJ2-7; 11 bases are shared with TRBD1. Germline V CDR1 and CDR2: DFQATT, SNEGSKA (reference sequence). CDR3 length: 15 amino acids. For the CDR3, the DNA is TGCAGTGCATCCGGGACAGGGGGGTTCTCCTACGAGCGGTACTTC. It specifies CSASGTGGFSYERYF.

This clonotype was seen at least ten times. The chain employs TRBV12-3 or TRBV12-4 and TRBJ2-4, with D possibly matching TRBD1 (6 bases). V gave up 2 bases and J gave up 6 bases, with 14 bases separating them. The CDR3 runs 15 residues. The CDR3 DNA reads TGTGCCAGCAGTTTACGAGGGGGTGACGGAAACATTCAGTACTTC. This translates into CASSLRGGDGNIQYF.

This clonotype was seen repeatedly, ten times or more. V and J are TRBV4-1 and TRBJ1-3; unclear D gene. This CDR3 is built from 13 residues. Germline V gene data show CDR1 as MGHRA and CDR2 as YSYEKL. Trimming took off 2 bases at V and 4 bases at J, with 6 bases between the two ends. The CDR3 DNA reads as TGCGCCAGCAGCCAAACACGGGGAAACACCATATATTTT. Protein: CASSQTRGNTIYF.

This clonotype showed up just a few times. The chain employs TRBV25-1 and TRBJ2-1; TRBD2 aligns across 8 bases. This CDR3 has 13 amino acids. Looked up from germline, CDR1 is MGHDK and CDR2 is SYGVNS. Losses at the gene ends were 7 bases for V and 6 bases for J; bases not matched to a gene: 5. The CDR3: CASTAGGFNEQFF. In nucleotides, the CDR3 is TGTGCCAGCACGGCGGGAGGTTTCAATGAGCAGTTCTTC.

This clonotype has ten or more counts. V and J are TRBV7-2 and TRBJ2-7; D might be TRBD1 (5 bases). The length of the CDR3 is 14 residues. CDR1 is SGHTA and CDR2 is FQGNSA in the germline V gene. V was pared by 1 base and J by 4 bases, with 11 bases between. The CDR3 is CASSLDRFSYEQYF. CDR3 DNA: TGTGCCAGCAGCTTAGACAGGTTTTCTTACGAGCAGTACTTC.

The genes are TRBV20-1 and TRBJ2-7; D is possibly TRBD2 (7 bases). V lost 6 bases, J lost 3 bases, and 18 bases lay in between. Germline V gene sequence: CDR1 DFQATT, CDR2 SNEGSKA (reference sequence). The length of the CDR3 is 14 residues. This CDR3 is CSAPSGGAGYEQYF. The CDR3, as DNA: TGCAGTGCGCCGTCGGGGGGCGCGGGCTACGAGCAGTACTTC.

This clonotype was seen many times. The CDR3 here is CASTTSSGRSSRGDTQYF. CDR3 in DNA: TGTGCCAGCACCACTTCAAGCGGGAGGAGTTCCCGGGGAGATACGCAGTATTTT. The chain combines TRBV12-3 or TRBV12-4 with TRBJ2-3; 9 bases map to TRBD2. V was pared by 7 bases and J by 5 bases, with 19 bases of the junction left unmatched. There are 18 residues in the CDR3.

Details on this clonotype: Mismatch with germline at one junction end may stem from a read error. The chain recombines TRBV5-6 with TRBJ2-1; D assignment may be TRBD1 or TRBD2 (6 bases each). Germline V gene lookup returns CDR1 SGHDT and CDR2 YYEEEE. CDR3 length: 18 amino acids. The CDR3 bases are TGTGCCAGCAGCTTATGGGGGGCTATAGGCAGCTCCTACAGTGAGCAGTTCTTC. It specifies CASSLWGAIGSSYSEQFF.

This clonotype was counted ten times or more. The chain couples TRBV2 to TRBJ2-3; D is uncertain. Germline V lookup: CDR1 SNHLY, CDR2 FYNNEI. V was clipped by 1 base and J by 4 bases, with 6 bases between them. There are 13 residues in the CDR3. In DNA form, the CDR3 reads TGTGCCAGCAGTGAAGGGTTAGCAGATACGCAGTATTTT. Its translation: CASSEGLADTQYF.

This clonotype was seen at least ten times. The CDR3, as DNA: TGCGCCAGCAGCCAACAGACAGGATACACTGAAGCTTTCTTT. Translation: CASSQQTGYTEAFF. This rearrangement joins TRBV4-3 to TRBJ1-1, with a tentative D call TRBD1 (6 bases). The CDR3 is 14 residues long. Germline loops: CDR1 LGHNA, CDR2 YSLEER. The V end lost 2 bases, the J end lost 3 bases, and 10 bases lay between the germline ends.

The genes are TRBV4-2 and TRBJ1-6; 7 bases are a match to TRBD1. This CDR3 contains 17 residues. Germline CDR1 reads LGHNA; CDR2 reads YNFKEQ. J was trimmed by 5 bases and V by 1 base; bases with no gene match: 8. The CDR3 loop is CASSQGSGTENNSPLHF. CDR3 coding DNA: TGTGCCAGCAGCCAAGGATCCGGGACAGAAAATAATTCACCCCTCCACTTT.

This clonotype was observed at least ten times. The V gene is TRBV20-1, the J gene TRBJ2-1; tentative D call: TRBD1 (6 bases). CDR3 length: 13 residues. The V gene's germline CDR1 is DFQATT and CDR2 SNEGSKA (reference sequence). For the CDR3, the DNA is TGCAGCCTCTTAACAGGGCCACGGGATGAGCAGTTCTTC. As protein: CSLLTGPRDEQFF.

With regard to this clonotype: At one end the junction does not follow the germline gene, possibly because of a read error. The CDR3 region has the DNA TGTGCCAGCAGTGCTAGCCAGGGTAAGACTGAAGCTTTCTTT. Translating it yields CASSASQGKTEAFF. V gene TRBV5-1 combines with J gene TRBJ1-1, with a weak D call TRBD1 (5 bases). Germline V gives CDR1 SGHRS, CDR2 YFSETQ. This CDR3 is 14 amino acids long.

Comment on this clonotype: One end of the junction is discordant with germline, which a read error may explain. The chain employs TRBV5-1 and TRBJ2-7; 8 bases match TRBD2. Looked up from germline, CDR1 is SGHRS and CDR2 is YFSETQ. The CDR3 covers 16 residues. The DNA for the CDR3 is TGTGCCAGCAGCTTAGGAGCTAGCGGGTTTTCCTACGAGCAGTACTTC. The encoded protein is CASSLGASGFSYEQYF.

The genes are TRBV7-8 and TRBJ1-6; possible D gene TRBD1, 6 bases. V was shortened by 0 bases and J by 0 bases, with 9 bases between the two germline ends. CDR3 size: 17 residues. Germline V gives CDR1 SGHVS, CDR2 FQNEAQ. The DNA of the CDR3 is TGTGCCAGCAGCTTAGCTGGACAGAGCTCCTATAATTCACCCCTCCACTTT. Its translation: CASSLAGQSSYNSPLHF.

The CDR3 region has the DNA TGCAGTGCCAACTCCAAGCGGGAGGGATCCTACAATGAGCAGTTCTTC. Protein sequence: CSANSKREGSYNEQFF. V gene TRBV20-1 combines with J gene TRBJ2-1; 10 bases line up with TRBD2. J was trimmed by 1 base and V by 6 bases; bases with no gene match: 9. Germline CDR1 is DFQATT and CDR2 is SNEGSKA (reference sequence). The CDR3 runs 16 residues.

This clonotype was observed many times. This rearrangement joins TRBV30 to TRBJ1-2; D is uncertain. The CDR3 contains 12 residues. V was cut by 1 base and J by 2 bases, with 5 bases left in between. Germline V CDR1 and CDR2: GTSNPN, SVGIG (reference sequence). CDR3 sequence: CAWSEGNYGYTF. CDR3 nucleotides: TGTGCCTGGAGTGAAGGGAACTATGGCTACACCTTC.

The genes are TRBV7-3 and TRBJ2-1; 11 nucleotides line up with TRBD2. Germline CDR1 is SGHTA and CDR2 is FQGTGA. The CDR3 has 14 residues. J lost 9 bases, V lost 5 bases, and 6 bases had no gene match. CDR3 region: CASSETSGTGEQFF. Written as DNA, the CDR3 is TGTGCCAGCAGCGAGACTAGCGGGACGGGTGAGCAGTTCTTC. Supplemented by reference TRBV7-3 and TRBJ2-1, the full variable domain reads GAGVSQTPSNKVTEKGKYVELRCDPISGHTALYWYRQSLGQGPEFLIYFQGTGAADDSGLPNDRFFAVRPEGSVSTLKIQRTERGDSAVYLCASSETSGTGEQFFGPGTRLTVL.